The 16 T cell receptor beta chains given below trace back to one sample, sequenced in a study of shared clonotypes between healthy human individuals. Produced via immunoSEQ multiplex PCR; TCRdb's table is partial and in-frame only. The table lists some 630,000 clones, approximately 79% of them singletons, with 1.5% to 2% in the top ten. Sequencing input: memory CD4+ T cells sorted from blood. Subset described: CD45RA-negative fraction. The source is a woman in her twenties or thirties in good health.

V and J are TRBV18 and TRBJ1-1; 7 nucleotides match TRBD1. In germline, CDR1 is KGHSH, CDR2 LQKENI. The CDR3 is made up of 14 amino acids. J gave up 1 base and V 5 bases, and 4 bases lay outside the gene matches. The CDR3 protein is CASSKEGANTEAFF. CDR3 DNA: TGTGCCAGCTCAAAGGAGGGGGCGAACACTGAAGCTTTCTTT.

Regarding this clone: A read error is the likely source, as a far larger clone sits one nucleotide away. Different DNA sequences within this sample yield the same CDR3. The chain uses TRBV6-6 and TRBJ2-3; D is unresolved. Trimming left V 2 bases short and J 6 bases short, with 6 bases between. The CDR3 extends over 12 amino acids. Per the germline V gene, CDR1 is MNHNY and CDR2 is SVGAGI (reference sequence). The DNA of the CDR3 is TGTGCCAGCAGTTACGGTCCCGATACGCAGTATTTT. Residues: CASSYGPDTQYF.

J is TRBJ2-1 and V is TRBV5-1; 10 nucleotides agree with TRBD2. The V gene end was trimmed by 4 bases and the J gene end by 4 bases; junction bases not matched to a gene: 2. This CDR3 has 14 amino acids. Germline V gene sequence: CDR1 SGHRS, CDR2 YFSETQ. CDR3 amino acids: CASSGAGGYNEQFF. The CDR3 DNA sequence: TGCGCCAGCAGCGGAGCGGGAGGGTACAATGAGCAGTTCTTC.

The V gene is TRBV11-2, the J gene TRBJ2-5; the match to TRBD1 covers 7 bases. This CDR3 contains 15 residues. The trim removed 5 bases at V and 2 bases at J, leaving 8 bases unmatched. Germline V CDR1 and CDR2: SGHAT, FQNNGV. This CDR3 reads CASSPRGRVQETQYF. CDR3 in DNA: TGTGCCAGCAGCCCGAGGGGGCGGGTTCAAGAGACCCAGTACTTC.

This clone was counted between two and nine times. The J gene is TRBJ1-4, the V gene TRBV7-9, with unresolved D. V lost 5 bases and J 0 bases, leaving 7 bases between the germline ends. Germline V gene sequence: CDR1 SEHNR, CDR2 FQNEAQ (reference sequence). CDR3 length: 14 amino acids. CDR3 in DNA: TGTGCCAGCAGCCTTTTACCAACTAATGAAAAACTGTTTTTT. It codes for CASSLLPTNEKLFF.

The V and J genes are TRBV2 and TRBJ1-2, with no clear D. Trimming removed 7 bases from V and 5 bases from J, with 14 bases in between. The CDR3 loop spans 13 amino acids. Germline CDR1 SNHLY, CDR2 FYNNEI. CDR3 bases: TGTGCCAGCAAAGACTCCGCCTTGTATGGCTACACCTTC. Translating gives CASKDSALYGYTF.

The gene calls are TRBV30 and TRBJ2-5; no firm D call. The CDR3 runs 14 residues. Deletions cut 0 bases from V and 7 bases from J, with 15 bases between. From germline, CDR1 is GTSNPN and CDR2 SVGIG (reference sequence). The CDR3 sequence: CAWSVTGGVGTQYF. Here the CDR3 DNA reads TGTGCCTGGAGTGTTACGGGTGGAGTGGGGACCCAGTACTTC.

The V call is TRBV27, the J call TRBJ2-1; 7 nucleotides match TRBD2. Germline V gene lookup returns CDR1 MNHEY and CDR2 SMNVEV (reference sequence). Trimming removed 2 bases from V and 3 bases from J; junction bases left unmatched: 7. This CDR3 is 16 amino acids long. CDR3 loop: CASSLKPGLHYNEQFF. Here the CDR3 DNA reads TGTGCCAGCAGTTTAAAACCGGGACTACACTACAATGAGCAGTTCTTC.

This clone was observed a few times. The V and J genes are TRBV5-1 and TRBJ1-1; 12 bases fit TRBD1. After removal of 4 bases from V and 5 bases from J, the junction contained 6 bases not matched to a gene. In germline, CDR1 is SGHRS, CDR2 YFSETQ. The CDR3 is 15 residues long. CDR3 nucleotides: TGCGCCAGCAGCCCCCGGGACAGGGGGCAGACTGAAGCTTTCTTT. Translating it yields CASSPRDRGQTEAFF.

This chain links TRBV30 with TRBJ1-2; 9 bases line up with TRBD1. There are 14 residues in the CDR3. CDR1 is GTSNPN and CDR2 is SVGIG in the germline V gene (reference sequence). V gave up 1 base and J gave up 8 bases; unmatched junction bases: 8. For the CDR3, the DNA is TGTGCCTGGAGTGGACAGGGGGTAAGGAGCGGCTACACCTTC. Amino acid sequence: CAWSGQGVRSGYTF.

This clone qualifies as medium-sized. DNA of the CDR3: TGCGCCAGCAGCGAACCAGGGACAGTCAATCAGCCCCAGCATTTT. Its translation is CASSEPGTVNQPQHF. This chain links TRBV4-1 with TRBJ1-5; TRBD1 matches at 7 bases. CDR3 length equals 15 residues. CDR1 MGHRA and CDR2 YSYEKL come from the germline V gene. J lost 3 bases, V lost 5 bases, and 7 bases had no gene match.

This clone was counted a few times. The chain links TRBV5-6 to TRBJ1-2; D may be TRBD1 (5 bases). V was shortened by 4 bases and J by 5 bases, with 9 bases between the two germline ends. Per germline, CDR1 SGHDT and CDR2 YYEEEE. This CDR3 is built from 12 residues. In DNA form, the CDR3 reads TGTGCCAGCAGCACCCAGGGTTATGGCTACACCTTC. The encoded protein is CASSTQGYGYTF.

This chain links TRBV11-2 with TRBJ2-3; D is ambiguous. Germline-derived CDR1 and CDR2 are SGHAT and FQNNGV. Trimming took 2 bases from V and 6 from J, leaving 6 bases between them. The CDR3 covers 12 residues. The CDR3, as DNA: TGTGCCAGCAGCTTAAGCCCCGATACGCAGTATTTT. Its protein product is CASSLSPDTQYF.

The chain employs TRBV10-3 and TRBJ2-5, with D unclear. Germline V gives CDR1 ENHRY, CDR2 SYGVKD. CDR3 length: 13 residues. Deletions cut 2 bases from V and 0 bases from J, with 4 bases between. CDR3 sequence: CAISENDQETQYF. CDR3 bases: TGTGCCATCAGTGAGAACGACCAAGAGACCCAGTACTTC.

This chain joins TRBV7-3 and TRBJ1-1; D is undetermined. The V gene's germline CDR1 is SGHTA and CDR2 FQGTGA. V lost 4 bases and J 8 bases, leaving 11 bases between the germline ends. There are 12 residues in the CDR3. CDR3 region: CASSSLSGEAFF. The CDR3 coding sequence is TGTGCCAGCAGCTCTCTCTCCGGAGAAGCTTTCTTT.

In DNA, the CDR3 is TGTGCCAGCGGGGCGGGAGGGGCTTACGAGCAGTACTTC. Amino acid sequence: CASGAGGAYEQYF. The V and J genes are TRBV4-2 and TRBJ2-7; 9 bases are a match to TRBD2. The CDR3 is made up of 13 amino acids. Trimming took 8 bases from V and 4 from J; bases not matched to a gene: 6. Germline V gives CDR1 LGHNA, CDR2 YNFKEQ.